These 16 T cell receptor beta chains were all obtained from the same sample, sequenced in a study of blood T cell repertoires in COVID-19. Using immunoSEQ multiplex PCR, the repertoire was profiled, and TCRdb retains in-frame clones only, with some absent. The sample gives hundreds of thousands of clones, under 95% of which show up once; 1.9% is in the top ten. The sequenced sample consisted of PBMCs or T cells enriched from blood (not recorded which). These receptors all stem from a woman in her late teens or twenties who had recovered from COVID-19.

This clone showed up just once. At one boundary the junction diverges from the germline segment, which might be a read error. The chain is built from TRBV7-7 and TRBJ2-5; D is perhaps TRBD2 (5 bases). Germline V lookup: CDR1 SSHAT, CDR2 FNYEAQ (reference sequence). This CDR3 is built from 16 residues. CDR3 bases: TGTGCTAGCAGCCCTTCCGGCAGCGGAGTTCAAGAGACCCAGTACTTC. Amino acid sequence: CASSPSGSGVQETQYF. The entire variable domain, with the rest obtained from reference TRBV7-7 and TRBJ2-5, is as follows: GAGVSQSPRYKVTKRGQDVTLRCDPISSHATLYWYQQALGQGPEFLTYFNYEAQPDKSGLPSDRFSAERPEGSISTLTIQRTEQRDSAMYRCASSPSGSGVQETQYFGPGTRLLVL.

J is TRBJ1-5 and V is TRBV7-2; D ambiguous. The V gene lost 5 bases and the J gene lost 4 bases, with 15 bases spanning the gap. This CDR3 region has 15 residues. In germline, CDR1 is SGHTA, CDR2 FQGNSA. CDR3 bases: TGTGCCAGCAGCCCTGACGGGAATCTTAATCAGCCCCAGCATTTT. Translation: CASSPDGNLNQPQHF. The full variable domain, in which reference TRBV7-2 and TRBJ1-5 provide the parts outside the CDR3, is GAGVSQSPSNKVTEKGKDVELRCDPISGHTALYWYRQSLGQGLEFLIYFQGNSAPDKSGLPSDRFSAERTGGSVSTLTIQRTQQEDSAVYLCASSPDGNLNQPQHFGDGTRLSIL.

The V call is TRBV12-3 or TRBV12-4, the J call TRBJ2-7; D remains unclear. The CDR3 loop spans 12 amino acids. The V gene lost 6 bases and the J gene lost 5 bases, with 11 bases spanning the gap. The CDR3 region has the DNA TGTGCCAGCAGACGAAACCTAGACGAGCAGTACTTC. It codes for CASRRNLDEQYF.

This clone was detected once. V gene TRBV28 combines with J gene TRBJ1-4, with 9 bases that match TRBD1. This CDR3 contains 17 residues. Germline CDR1 reads MDHEN; CDR2 reads SYDVKM. The V gene end was trimmed by 3 bases and the J gene end by 4 bases; junction bases not matched to a gene: 9. The CDR3, as DNA: TGTGCCAGCAGTTTCTCTATGGGACAGGGTATTAATGAAAAACTGTTTTTT. As protein: CASSFSMGQGINEKLFF.

The chain is built from TRBV19 and TRBJ1-1, with TRBD1 as a possible D gene (5 bases). The germline V and J ends were trimmed by 6 bases and 5 bases, with 10 bases remaining between them. This CDR3 comprises 12 residues. Looked up from germline, CDR1 is LNHDA and CDR2 is SQIVND (reference sequence). CDR3 loop: CASRGTGTEAFF. The CDR3, as DNA: TGTGCCAGTAGGGGAACAGGAACTGAAGCTTTCTTT.

This clone was detected once. CDR3 amino acids: CATGTGFAEAFF. CDR3 bases: TGTGCCACCGGGACAGGTTTCGCTGAAGCTTTCTTT. The chain employs TRBV2 and TRBJ1-1; the match to TRBD1 covers 8 bases. Germline V gene lookup returns CDR1 SNHLY and CDR2 FYNNEI. The CDR3 sequence is 12 residues long. V gave up 10 bases and J gave up 6 bases; unmatched junction bases: 7.

The chain carries TRBV18 and TRBJ2-1; 13 bases fit TRBD2. V lost 2 bases to trimming and J lost 12 bases; unmatched junction nucleotides: 13. The CDR3 is 17 amino acids. Germline V gene sequence: CDR1 KGHSH, CDR2 LQKENI. CDR3 coding DNA: TGTGCCAGCTCACCATCAGCCTCGACTAGCGGGAGGCTCGGGCAGTTCTTC. Translated, it gives CASSPSASTSGRLGQFF.

The rearrangement links TRBV28 to TRBJ1-1; D ambiguous. The ends were cut back, 7 bases at V and 10 bases at J, with 13 bases in the middle. The CDR3 extends over 11 amino acids. From germline, CDR1 is MDHEN and CDR2 SYDVKM. The CDR3 region is CASTDPLGAFF. The CDR3, as DNA: TGTGCCAGCACCGACCCTCTAGGAGCTTTCTTT.

In DNA form, the CDR3 reads TGTGCCAGCAGCTTACCAGGGTATGGCTACACCTTC. This gives the protein CASSLPGYGYTF. J is TRBJ1-2 and V is TRBV7-9; TRBD1 is a possible D gene (5 bases). The length of the CDR3 is 12 residues. V lost 2 bases and J lost 5, with 6 bases in between. The germline CDR1 and CDR2 sequences are SEHNR and FQNEAQ (reference sequence).

The V call is TRBV2, the J call TRBJ2-2, with D possibly matching TRBD1 (5 bases). Germline CDR1 reads SNHLY; CDR2 reads FYNNEI. The ends were cut back, 4 bases at V and 4 bases at J, with 10 bases in the middle. This CDR3 has 14 residues. CDR3 protein: CASSGQGGTGELFF. CDR3 DNA sequence: TGTGCCAGCAGTGGGCAGGGTGGCACCGGGGAGCTGTTTTTT. Combining the CDR3 with reference TRBV2 and TRBJ2-2 gives the whole variable domain EPEVTQTPSHQVTQMGQEVILRCVPISNHLYFYWYRQILGQKVEFLVSFYNNEISEKSEIFDDQFSVERPDGSNFTLKIRSTKLEDSAMYFCASSGQGGTGELFFGEGSRLTVL.

The rearrangement joins TRBV24-1 to TRBJ1-5, with a weak D call TRBD1 (5 bases). Per the germline V gene, CDR1 is KGHDR and CDR2 is SFDVKD. The CDR3 runs 17 residues. V was clipped by 4 bases and J by 4 bases, with 19 bases between them. The CDR3 DNA reads as TGTGCCACCAGTGACCCTCGAGTTGGAGGGGCAAATCAGCCCCAGCATTTT. Translating it yields CATSDPRVGGANQPQHF.

Only a few counts were recorded for this clone. The J gene is TRBJ2-7, the V gene TRBV5-1, with a possible D match to TRBD2 (6 bases). CDR1 and CDR2 from the germline V gene are SGHRS and YFSETQ. Deletions cut 3 bases from V and 4 bases from J, with 14 bases between. The CDR3 runs 14 residues. This chain's CDR3 is CASSSGTLGYEQYF. The CDR3 DNA reads as TGCGCCAGCAGCTCCGGGACTTTAGGTTACGAGCAGTACTTC.

This clone occurred a few times. V and J are TRBV11-3 and TRBJ1-5, with D unclear. V was trimmed by 0 bases and J by 6 bases, leaving 6 bases between them. This CDR3 contains 13 residues. The germline gives CDR1 SGHNT, CDR2 YENEEA. Here the CDR3 reads CASSLDSLQPQHF. The CDR3 coding sequence is TGTGCCAGCAGCTTAGATAGTCTTCAGCCCCAGCATTTT.

The chain is built from TRBV7-9 and TRBJ1-2; TRBD1 is a possible D gene (6 bases). The germline gives CDR1 SEHNR, CDR2 FQNEAQ (reference sequence). The germline V and J ends were trimmed by 0 bases and 6 bases, with 8 bases remaining between them. CDR3 size: 13 residues. The CDR3 sequence: CASSLAQGHGYTF. The CDR3 DNA sequence: TGTGCCAGCAGCTTAGCACAGGGCCATGGCTACACCTTC.

The rearrangement uses TRBV7-8 and TRBJ1-4, with D maybe TRBD1 (6 bases). There are 15 residues in the CDR3. V was cut by 0 bases and J by 7 bases, with 12 bases left in between. Germline V lookup: CDR1 SGHVS, CDR2 FQNEAQ. DNA of the CDR3: TGTGCCAGCAGCTTAGCCACAGGGCGAGGTGAAAAACTGTTTTTT. Translated: CASSLATGRGEKLFF.

The chain couples TRBV28 to TRBJ1-1, with a possible D match to TRBD1 (5 bases). This CDR3 has 14 amino acids. CDR1 and CDR2 (germline): MDHEN, SYDVKM. The V end lost 5 bases, the J end lost 5 bases, and 15 bases lay between the germline ends. The chain's CDR3 is CASSPGILGTEAFF. In DNA form, the CDR3 reads TGTGCCAGCAGTCCAGGGATCTTGGGGACTGAAGCTTTCTTT.